This T cell receptor (beta chain) derives from a study of read filtering for tumor transcriptome and immune sequencing. The overall study: Patients were approximately 17 male and some 15 female, mean age approximately 70 years, range about 40 to 85. TCR-mapped reads were about 4.05 to 10.27 million with IR-seq versus about 85 to 1,300 with RNA-seq. Regarding the study as a whole: Dropping single-read clonotypes raised IR-seq and RNA-seq shared-clonotype correlation.

CDR1 and CDR2 (germline): KGHSH, LQKENI. The CDR3 contains 13 residues. Molecular barcoded adaptors covering alpha/delta and beta/gamma chains were used on around 370 ng RNA. TCRdb analysed the reads with MiXCR anew, one entry per CDR3 protein. The profile shows about 90,000 distinct CDR3 sequences, 9% to 15% of them singletons. A note on this clonotype: Its specificity is not known. At one of its ends the junction is not consistent with the germline gene, which may arise from a read error.

Sequenced material: a population of CD138-negative cells sorted from bone marrow. The TCR was taken from a donor at least 40 years old with multiple myeloma. The J gene is TRBJ2-5, the V gene TRBV18; D uncertain. This CDR3 reads CAGSPTGPETQYF. In nucleotides, the CDR3 is TGTGCCGGCTCACCCACCGGCCCAGAGACCCAGTACTTC.